This TCR beta chain derives from a study of shared clonotypes between healthy human individuals. Notes on the study in general: Relative to memory subsets, naive subsets generally showed larger estimated richness. Compared with clonotypes that all four donors shared, non-shared clonotypes had lower generation probabilities.

TCRdb's table, derived via immunoSEQ multiplex PCR, lists solely in-frame clones and lacks some. The data show about 2 million clones, with 85% to 95% seen just once and 0.13% held by the top ten. Comments on this clone: Its matching antigen is unknown.

CDR3 size: 14 residues. With V trimmed by 4 bases and J by 1 base, 1 base remained unmatched. Germline CDR1 and CDR2: SNHLY and FYNNEI. The sequenced sample was naive CD4+ T cells sorted from blood. Subset given: CD45RA+ positively selected. This clonotype was sampled from a man aged 18-30 years in good health. The V and J genes are TRBV2 and TRBJ2-7, with 10 bases lining up with TRBD1. The CDR3 sequence is CASSGDRGSYEQYF. CDR3 coding DNA: TGTGCCAGCAGTGGGGACAGGGGTTCCTACGAGCAGTACTTC.